This T cell receptor beta chain is from a study of T cell clusters in autoimmune cytopenias. Study-wide background: Healthy control donors averaged about 52 years of age, with a median of 59 years.

The germline V gene has CDR1 LNHDA and CDR2 SQIVND (reference sequence). The CDR3 runs to 17 residues. General observations from the study: Functional roles of the in silico T cell clusters still await experimental validation.

Each sample's input was roughly 230 ng genomic DNA, 38,000 or so genome equivalents. TRB was amplified by touch-down multiplex PCR, primer pools A and B combined. With the multiplex PCR reads reprocessed, TCRdb shows one record per CDR3 protein and no DNA. The sample data list about 730 distinct CDR3 sequences. According to its frequency, this clonotype is medium-sized. Its antigen is as yet unknown. The data were also submitted as part of a second study, on T cell repertoires in aging, cancer and after chemotherapy. As that study records: Over several months to years, re-sampled healthy donor repertoires clearly shared clones. Untreated cancer patients had significantly lower blood TCR diversity than age-matched healthy donors.

This sequence joins TRBV19 and TRBJ2-6; with no DNA, the TCRdb D assignment of TRBD2 cannot be verified. The sequenced material came from peripheral blood. This clonotype originated in a human donor in good health. The chain's CDR3 is CASSNWAGGPGANVLTF.